The 14 T cell receptor beta chains below were found in one sample sequenced in a study of T cell responses to AZD1222 COVID-19 vaccine. Data came from immunoSEQ multiplex PCR; TCRdb stores just in-frame clones and leaves some out. The table lists around 120,000 clones, about 90% of them singletons. This specimen consisted of peripheral blood, obtained on day 0 of AZD1222 vaccination. These receptors originate from an adult in good health.

Regarding this clone: Different DNA sequences within this sample yield the same CDR3. This chain joins TRBV29-1 and TRBJ2-7; D not resolved. The CDR3 sequence is 12 residues long. Looked up from germline, CDR1 is SQVTM and CDR2 is ANQGSEA. Trimming removed 3 bases at V and 3 bases at J, with 9 bases between. The CDR3 nucleotides are TGCAGCGTTGAGGTCGCGGACTACGAGCAGTACTTC. It specifies CSVEVADYEQYF.

This clone has at least ten counts. The chain uses TRBV11-2 and TRBJ2-1; TRBD2 is a possible D gene (6 bases). The CDR3 loop spans 13 amino acids. V was shortened by 10 bases and J by 4 bases, with 14 bases between the two germline ends. Per germline, CDR1 SGHAT and CDR2 FQNNGV. The CDR3 loop reads CATRLSGYNEQFF. CDR3 bases: TGTGCCACTAGACTTAGCGGTTACAATGAGCAGTTCTTC.

At least ten counts were recorded for this clone. J is TRBJ1-5 and V is TRBV3-1 (or the pseudogene TRBV3-2), with D tentatively TRBD1 (5 bases). V gave up 4 bases and J gave up 7 bases, with 11 bases separating them. The CDR3 runs 13 residues. Per the germline V gene, CDR1 is LGHDT and CDR2 is YNNKEL (reference sequence). DNA for the CDR3: TGTGCCAGCAGCCGCCAGGGTGGCCAGCCCCAGCATTTT. This translates into CASSRQGGQPQHF.

The chain uses TRBV5-5 and TRBJ2-7, with D tentatively TRBD1 (6 bases). The germline V gene has CDR1 SGHKS and CDR2 YYEKEE (reference sequence). V was pared by 0 bases and J by 5 bases, with 15 bases between. CDR3 size: 15 residues. CDR3 in amino acids: CASSLGAGVVHEQYF. In DNA, the CDR3 is TGTGCCAGCAGCTTGGGGGCAGGGGTCGTCCACGAGCAGTACTTC.

The CDR3 region is CASSPGLGGAETQYF. CDR3 nucleotides: TGTGCCAGCTCACCGGGACTAGGTGGGGCAGAGACCCAGTACTTC. The rearrangement links TRBV18 to TRBJ2-5, with 8 bases identical to TRBD2. The germline CDR1 and CDR2 sequences are KGHSH and LQKENI. J lost 4 bases, V lost 3 bases, and 7 bases had no gene match. This CDR3 has 15 residues.

The V call is TRBV6-5, the J call TRBJ2-5; 7 bases align to TRBD1. V was clipped by 8 bases and J by 5 bases; unmatched bases: 8. Germline values: CDR1 MNHEY, CDR2 SVGAGI. The CDR3 length is 13 residues. CDR3 in amino acids: CASRETGWETQYF. The CDR3, as DNA: TGTGCCAGCCGAGAGACAGGGTGGGAGACCCAGTACTTC.

The gene calls are TRBV29-1 and TRBJ2-4, with D possibly TRBD2 on 5 matching bases. The CDR3 consists of 15 residues. Trimming took off 5 bases at V and 8 bases at J, with 22 bases between the two ends. Germline V lookup: CDR1 SQVTM, CDR2 ANQGSEA. This CDR3 reads CSVSGLAPRRDIQYF. The CDR3 DNA reads TGCAGCGTTTCGGGTTTAGCGCCGAGGCGAGACATTCAGTACTTC. The full variable domain, completed using reference TRBV29-1 and TRBJ2-4, is SAVISQKPSRDICQRGTSLTIQCQVDSQVTMMFWYRQQPGQSLTLIATANQGSEATYESGFVIDKFPISRPNLTFSTLTVSNMSPEDSSIYLCSVSGLAPRRDIQYFGAGTRLSVL.

This chain uses TRBV9 with TRBJ2-1, with 8 bases aligning to TRBD2. V lost 7 bases to trimming and J lost 10 bases; unmatched junction nucleotides: 13. CDR3 length: 14 amino acids. CDR1 SGDLS and CDR2 YYNGEE come from the germline V gene. The CDR3 DNA is TGTGCCAGCTCCTCCGGGACTAGTCGCCGGGAGCAGTTCTTC. Encoded protein: CASSSGTSRREQFF.

The rearrangement links TRBV5-1 to TRBJ2-1; D is tentatively TRBD1 or TRBD2 (5 bases each). The CDR3 is 11 amino acids. Trimming shortened V by 7 bases and J by 10 bases, and 12 bases separated the two germline ends. Germline CDR1 and CDR2: SGHRS and YFSETQ. CDR3 bases: TGCGCCAGCGAGGGGAACCGGGAGCAGTTCTTC. As protein: CASEGNREQFF.

The gene calls are TRBV6-2 or TRBV6-3 and TRBJ2-7, with 8 bases identical to TRBD2. J was trimmed by 6 bases and V by 6 bases; bases with no gene match: 13. The germline gives CDR1 MNHEY, CDR2 SVGEGT. The CDR3 runs 15 residues. The CDR3 spells CASSDLGLAGSEQYF. Written as DNA, the CDR3 is TGTGCCAGCAGCGACTTGGGCCTAGCGGGTTCCGAGCAGTACTTC.

The chain recombines TRBV9 with TRBJ1-2; tentatively, D is TRBD1 (5 bases). CDR1 and CDR2 (germline): SGDLS, YYNGEE. Trimming cost V 4 bases and J 14 bases, with 24 bases left between them. The CDR3 loop spans 14 amino acids. CDR3 sequence reads: CASSSPGRVHFTTF. The CDR3 DNA reads as TGTGCCAGCAGCTCCCCAGGGAGGGTTCACTTCACGACCTTC.

This clone was observed a single time. The rearrangement uses TRBV19 and TRBJ1-5; 9 positions match TRBD1. Losses at the gene ends were 5 bases for V and 1 base for J; bases not matched to a gene: 3. Germline assignment: CDR1 LNHDA and CDR2 SQIVND (reference sequence). This CDR3 is 15 amino acids long. CDR3 DNA sequence: TGTGCCAGTAGTCCACAGGGGGCGAGCAATCAGCCCCAGCATTTT. Residues: CASSPQGASNQPQHF.

The chain recombines TRBV7-9 with TRBJ2-7; D could derive from TRBD1 or TRBD2 (7 bases each). V was trimmed by 1 base and J by 6 bases, leaving 13 bases between them. The CDR3 covers 14 residues. Per germline, CDR1 SEHNR and CDR2 FQNEAQ (reference sequence). The CDR3: CASSLEVRGGEQYF. The DNA for the CDR3 is TGTGCCAGCAGCTTAGAGGTCAGGGGGGGCGAGCAGTACTTC.

V gene TRBV20-1 combines with J gene TRBJ1-1; a weak D match, TRBD1 (5 bases). Germline assignment: CDR1 DFQATT and CDR2 SNEGSKA (reference sequence). V was pared by 7 bases and J by 1 base, with 10 bases between. The CDR3 spans 12 residues. Here the CDR3 reads CSVSGGNTEAFF. DNA for the CDR3: TGCAGTGTTAGTGGGGGGAACACTGAAGCTTTCTTT.